A single sample gave rise to the 27 T cell receptor beta chains below, sequenced in a study of cytotoxic CD8 clonotypes in ibrutinib-treated CLL. Libraries were prepared by immunoSEQ multiplex PCR; TCRdb keeps only in-frame clonotypes and omits some of them. Of over 150,000 clones in the sample, approximately 68% are singletons; the top ten hold 13%. Here the sequenced sample was PBMCs, taken after 24 months of ibrutinib treatment. The receptors come from a human donor with chronic lymphocytic leukemia.

The DNA of the CDR3 is TGCGCCAGCAGCCCTAGGGGAACAGGGAACTATGGCTACACCTTC. Its translation is CASSPRGTGNYGYTF. V gene TRBV4-1 combines with J gene TRBJ1-2; possible D gene TRBD1, 6 bases. The CDR3 sequence is 15 residues long. The germline gives CDR1 MGHRA, CDR2 YSYEKL. Trimming cost V 4 bases and J 2 bases, with 14 bases left between them.

The chain has TRBV7-9 and TRBJ2-2; perhaps TRBD1 as D (5 bases). The V gene lost 8 bases and the J gene lost 6 bases, with 10 bases spanning the gap. Germline V lookup: CDR1 SEHNR, CDR2 FQNEAQ (reference sequence). This CDR3 contains 12 residues. The CDR3 sequence is CASGKGAGELFF. The CDR3 DNA sequence: TGTGCCAGCGGAAAAGGGGCCGGGGAGCTGTTTTTT.

The CDR3 nucleotides read TGCGCCAGCAGCTTTACGGGGATTAGTACCGGGGAGCTGTTTTTT. Residues: CASSFTGISTGELFF. The chain combines TRBV5-1 with TRBJ2-2; the D gene is possibly TRBD2 (5 bases). Germline V gene data show CDR1 as SGHRS and CDR2 as YFSETQ. Trimming removed 2 bases from V and 5 bases from J, with 13 bases in between. The CDR3 totals 15 residues.

CDR3 protein: CASSTRTGENTEAFF. DNA of the CDR3: TGTGCCAGCTCAACCAGGACAGGAGAGAACACTGAAGCTTTCTTT. The chain combines TRBV18 with TRBJ1-1; 7 nucleotides agree with TRBD1. The V segment lost 5 bases and the J segment 1 base; nucleotides outside the gene matches: 7. CDR1 and CDR2 (germline): KGHSH, LQKENI. CDR3 size: 15 residues. Drawing the rest from reference TRBV18 and TRBJ1-1, the complete variable domain is NAGVMQNPRHLVRRRGQEARLRCSPMKGHSHVYWYRQLPEEGLKFMVYLQKENIIDESGMPKERFSAEFPKEGPSILRIQQVVRGDSAAYFCASSTRTGENTEAFFGQGTRLTVV.

On this clone: An end of the junction differs from the germline gene, which may be a read error. The V and J genes are TRBV7-3 and TRBJ2-2, with 9 bases that match TRBD1. Looked up from germline, CDR1 is SGHTA and CDR2 is FQGTGA. CDR3 length: 15 amino acids. The CDR3 coding sequence is TGTGCCAGCAGCCGTGGGACAGGGAACGCCGGGGAGCTGTTTTTT. Amino acid sequence: CASSRGTGNAGELFF.

This chain connects TRBV2 to TRBJ2-1; D is ambiguous. The CDR3 covers 13 residues. Germline values: CDR1 SNHLY, CDR2 FYNNEI. V dropped 5 bases and J dropped 9 bases, with 14 bases sitting between them. In DNA, the CDR3 is TGTGCCAGCAGTCTCCTGACCGTGCTTGAGCAGTTCTTC. This translates into CASSLLTVLEQFF.

This clone was picked up one time. This sequence joins TRBV6-1 and TRBJ1-4; no clear D gene. Trimming stripped 5 bases from V and 5 bases from J, with 12 bases between. Germline CDR1 and CDR2: MNHNS and SASEGT. The CDR3 covers 14 residues. CDR3 amino acids: CASSNSRLNEKLFF. For the CDR3, the DNA is TGTGCCAGCAGTAACAGTCGACTCAATGAAAAACTGTTTTTT.

The chain recombines TRBV7-9 with TRBJ1-2; a possible D gene is TRBD1 (6 bases). The CDR3 has 17 amino acids. From germline, CDR1 is SEHNR and CDR2 FQNEAQ (reference sequence). V was cut by 1 base and J by 5 bases, with 20 bases left in between. The DNA of the CDR3 is TGTGCCAGCAGCTTAGAGATTTGGCGGGACAACGAATATGGCTACACCTTC. It translates to CASSLEIWRDNEYGYTF.

V and J are TRBV9 and TRBJ2-1, with TRBD2 identical over 9 bases. Per the germline V gene, CDR1 is SGDLS and CDR2 is YYNGEE. After removal of 0 bases from V and 10 bases from J, the junction contained 8 bases not matched to a gene. CDR3 length equals 15 residues. This CDR3 reads CASSVGVAGANEQFF. DNA of the CDR3: TGTGCCAGCAGCGTAGGTGTAGCGGGAGCGAACGAGCAGTTCTTC.

The chain joins TRBV30 to TRBJ1-4; unclear D gene. The CDR3 sequence is 11 residues long. V gave up 1 base and J gave up 8 bases, with 5 bases separating them. Germline CDR1 GTSNPN, CDR2 SVGIG (reference sequence). CDR3 sequence reads: CAWSAQEKLFF. DNA of the CDR3: TGTGCCTGGAGTGCCCAAGAAAAACTGTTTTTT.

DNA of the CDR3: TGTGCCAGCAGCCCACGGCCTTTTAGTAATGAGCAGTTCTTC. The encoded protein is CASSPRPFSNEQFF. The rearrangement uses TRBV11-3 and TRBJ2-1; D uncertain. Germline V gives CDR1 SGHNT, CDR2 YENEEA. V lost 5 bases, J lost 7 bases, and 15 bases lay in between. The CDR3 has 14 amino acids.

This sequence joins TRBV6-5 and TRBJ2-1, with a weak D call TRBD2 (5 bases). Deletions cut 8 bases from V and 3 bases from J, with 11 bases between. CDR3 length: 13 amino acids. The V gene's germline CDR1 is MNHEY and CDR2 SVGAGI. Here the CDR3 DNA reads TGTGCCAGCCGGGCTAGCCTCTACAATGAGCAGTTCTTC. Residues: CASRASLYNEQFF.

The CDR3 protein is CASSVHSGLAGDTQYF. The CDR3 DNA is TGTGCCAGCAGTGTTCATTCCGGATTGGCGGGGGATACGCAGTATTTT. V gene TRBV6-1 combines with J gene TRBJ2-3, with D possibly TRBD2 on 6 matching bases. The CDR3 runs 16 residues. CDR1 MNHNS and CDR2 SASEGT come from the germline V gene. Between the trimmed V and J ends, which lost 4 bases and 6 bases, there was a span of 20 bases.

The chain employs TRBV2 and TRBJ2-3; 7 nucleotides match TRBD1. This CDR3 is built from 15 residues. V lost 8 bases to trimming and J lost 5 bases; unmatched junction nucleotides: 13. Germline assignment: CDR1 SNHLY and CDR2 FYNNEI. This CDR3 reads CASSGGPAVIDTQYF. In nucleotides, the CDR3 is TGTGCCAGCTCAGGGGGACCCGCCGTTATAGATACGCAGTATTTT.

The rearrangement joins TRBV4-3 to TRBJ1-2, with D hard to call. V lost 1 base and J lost 12, with 24 bases in between. Germline values: CDR1 LGHNA, CDR2 YSLEER. CDR3 length: 16 residues. For the CDR3, the DNA is TGCGCCAGCAGCCAAGCCCACAACATTCCTAATCGCTTACACACCTTC. Translated, it gives CASSQAHNIPNRLHTF.

This chain links TRBV9 with TRBJ1-3; 7 bases line up with TRBD1. Germline CDR1 reads SGDLS; CDR2 reads YYNGEE. The V gene end was trimmed by 2 bases and the J gene end by 4 bases; junction bases not matched to a gene: 9. This CDR3 spans 16 amino acids. The DNA for the CDR3 is TGTGCCAGCAGCGTCTGGGGAGGGGGCGGCGGAAACACCATATATTTT. Translation gives CASSVWGGGGGNTIYF.

This chain joins TRBV29-1 and TRBJ2-7, with TRBD1 matching over 8 bases. Trimming cost V 1 base and J 3 bases; bases outside gene matches: 11. Germline CDR1 and CDR2: SQVTM and ANQGSEA. This CDR3 has 16 residues. The DNA of the CDR3 is TGCAGCGTTGAAGGCGGAGACAGGGGAGGTTACTACGAGCAGTACTTC. Its translation is CSVEGGDRGGYYEQYF.

This chain links TRBV27 with TRBJ2-7; possibly TRBD1 for D (6 bases). The V gene's germline CDR1 is MNHEY and CDR2 SMNVEV (reference sequence). This CDR3 is built from 14 residues. Trimming pared 6 bases from V and 6 bases from J, leaving 18 bases between. The CDR3: CASRPGVTISEQYF. DNA for the CDR3: TGTGCCAGCAGACCAGGGGTTACAATCTCCGAGCAGTACTTC.

CDR3 bases: TGTGCCTGGAGCACGTCAGGGACAGGGGGGAGCACTGAAGCTTTCTTT. It codes for CAWSTSGTGGSTEAFF. The rearrangement links TRBV30 to TRBJ1-1, with 11 bases fitting TRBD1. The CDR3 runs 16 residues. V shed 3 bases and J 4 bases; nucleotides not matched to a gene: 10. Germline loops: CDR1 GTSNPN, CDR2 SVGIG (reference sequence).

The chain employs TRBV9 and TRBJ1-2, with TRBD1 matching over 7 bases. CDR3 length equals 18 residues. Germline CDR1 and CDR2: SGDLS and YYNGEE. After removal of 4 bases from V and 2 bases from J, the junction contained 17 bases not matched to a gene. This chain's CDR3 is CASSPYLMGDSRNYGYTF. As DNA, the CDR3 is TGTGCCAGCAGCCCGTACCTAATGGGGGACAGCCGAAACTATGGCTACACCTTC.

The J gene is TRBJ1-1, the V gene TRBV9; tentative D call: TRBD1 (5 bases). V was shortened by 5 bases and J by 1 base, with 12 bases between the two germline ends. Germline values: CDR1 SGDLS, CDR2 YYNGEE. CDR3 length: 14 residues. This chain's CDR3 is CASSDRLGNTEAFF. CDR3 bases: TGTGCCAGCAGTGACAGATTAGGGAACACTGAAGCTTTCTTT.

This clone appeared a few times. J is TRBJ1-2 and V is TRBV28; no firm D call. The germline V gene has CDR1 MDHEN and CDR2 SYDVKM. V lost 7 bases, J lost 0 bases, and 9 bases lay in between. The CDR3 extends over 13 amino acids. CDR3 sequence reads: CASKKHSNYGYTF. In DNA form, the CDR3 reads TGTGCCAGCAAAAAACATTCTAACTATGGCTACACCTTC.

This clone showed up just a few times. This rearrangement joins TRBV4-3 to TRBJ1-1; D perhaps matches TRBD1 (6 bases). With 5 bases removed from V and 3 bases from J, the gap between germline ends came to 13 bases. Germline assignment: CDR1 LGHNA and CDR2 YSLEER. This CDR3 has 14 residues. As DNA, the CDR3 is TGCGCCAGCAGCGTATCGGGGGCCGACACTGAAGCTTTCTTT. It is translated as CASSVSGADTEAFF.

The chain is built from TRBV7-2 and TRBJ2-3; D unresolved. V was trimmed by 1 base and J by 4 bases, leaving 15 bases between them. Germline V gene sequence: CDR1 SGHTA, CDR2 FQGNSA. The CDR3 is 16 residues long. The CDR3 DNA sequence: TGTGCCAGCAGCTTAGTCCCATTGTTTACCCCAGATACGCAGTATTTT. Its protein product is CASSLVPLFTPDTQYF.

This chain uses TRBV28 with TRBJ2-2, with a possible D match to TRBD2 (6 bases). The CDR3 runs 18 residues. The V end lost 1 base, the J end lost 2 bases, and 17 bases lay between the germline ends. Looked up from germline, CDR1 is MDHEN and CDR2 is SYDVKM. CDR3 DNA: TGTGCCAGCAGTTTATTTTCCCCCGGACTACTCAACACCGGGGAGCTGTTTTTT. Protein: CASSLFSPGLLNTGELFF.

CDR3 bases: TGTGCCAGCAGCTTTATTAGCGGGAGTGCCTACAATGAGCAGTTCTTC. Translated: CASSFISGSAYNEQFF. V is TRBV5-4 and J is TRBJ2-1; 9 bases agree with TRBD2. Per germline, CDR1 SGHNT and CDR2 YYREEE (reference sequence). J was trimmed by 2 bases and V by 2 bases; bases with no gene match: 5. The length of the CDR3 is 16 residues.

This clone was observed a handful of times. The chain combines TRBV25-1 with TRBJ1-4; D is undetermined. This CDR3 has 11 amino acids. Germline CDR1 is MGHDK and CDR2 is SYGVNS. V dropped 11 bases and J dropped 13 bases, with 17 bases sitting between them. The CDR3 DNA reads TGTGCCTCTCGGCACGGCGAAGCACTGTTTTTT. It translates to CASRHGEALFF.